This T cell receptor (beta chain) emerged from a study of T cells in Graves' hyperthyroidism and ophthalmopathy. Study details: Peripheral blood collection took place at initial diagnosis, before any treatment.

Amplified TCR beta CDR3 regions derived from RNA transcripts. HTBI primers drove first-round RT-PCR of the TCR CDR3. TCRdb independently ran MiXCR on the multiplex PCR reads; one entry per CDR3 protein. The repertoire consists of hundreds of thousands of distinct CDR3 sequences, with just under 20% occurring once and the leading ten covering about 50%. In this sample, this clonotype turned up a few times. Its antigen is still unknown. CDR3 length equals 13 residues. Trimming stripped 4 bases from V and 0 bases from J, with 6 bases between. In germline, CDR1 is LNHDA, CDR2 SQIVND (reference sequence). Study-level points and caveats: A median about 6.5 months before onset, the model predicted ophthalmopathy. Peripheral blood also featured most of the thyroid clonotypes expanded above 0.001. Stable hyperthyroidism was separated from ophthalmopathy by a model based on 13 V-J features.

Sequenced input: blood. This chain joins TRBV19 and TRBJ1-1; D remains unclear. The receptor was derived from a man aged 35 to 55 with Graves' ophthalmopathy. This CDR3 reads CASSTAVNTEAFF. CDR3 nucleotides: TGTGCCAGTAGTACGGCCGTGAACACTGAAGCTTTCTTT.